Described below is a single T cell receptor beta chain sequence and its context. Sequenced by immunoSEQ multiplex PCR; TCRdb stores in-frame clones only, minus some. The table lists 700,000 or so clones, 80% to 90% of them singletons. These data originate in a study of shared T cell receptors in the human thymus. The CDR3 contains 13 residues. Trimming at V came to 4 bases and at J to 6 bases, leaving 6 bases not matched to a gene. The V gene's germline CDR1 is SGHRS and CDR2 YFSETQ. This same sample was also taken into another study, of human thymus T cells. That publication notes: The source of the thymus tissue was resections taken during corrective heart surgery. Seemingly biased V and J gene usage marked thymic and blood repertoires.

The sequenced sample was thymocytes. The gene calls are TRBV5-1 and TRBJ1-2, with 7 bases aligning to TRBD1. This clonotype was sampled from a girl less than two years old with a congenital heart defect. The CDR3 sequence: CASSEGGEDGYTF. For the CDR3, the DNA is TGCGCCAGCAGCGAAGGGGGCGAAGATGGCTACACCTTC.